Listed below are T cell receptor beta chains from one sample, sequenced in a study of T cell responses to AZD1222 COVID-19 vaccine. Profiling relied on immunoSEQ multiplex PCR, and the TCRdb table lists in-frame clones only, not all of them. In the table there are 100,000 to 150,000 clones, roughly nine tenths of which are singletons. The starting material was peripheral blood, obtained on day 0 of AZD1222 vaccination. These receptors were collected from an adult in good health. The CDR3 runs from the conserved cysteine through the conserved F or W. The order of the fields is J gene, clone size, V gene, D gene, CDR3 DNA, CDR3 protein. A D gene is named only where the DNA matches it firmly. Rows may omit the clone size; those that give it use once, few, many or a size class.

J: TRBJ2-7
size: NA
V: TRBV3-1/TRBV3-2
D: TRBD1
DNA: TGTGCCAGCAGCCTGGGAAGGAAGGGGGCTTGGGAGCAGTACTTC
CDR3: CASSLGRKGAWEQYF

J: TRBJ2-3
size: NA
V: TRBV2
D: NA
DNA: TGTGCCAGCAGTGTTGGGTTCACAGATACGCAGTATTTT
CDR3: CASSVGFTDTQYF

J: TRBJ2-7
size: NA
V: TRBV2
D: TRBD2
DNA: TGTGCCAGCAGGGGGACTAGCGGGAGTTTTACCCCCTACGAGCAGTACTTC
CDR3: CASRGTSGSFTPYEQYF

J: TRBJ1-1
size: NA
V: TRBV28
D: NA
DNA: TGTGCCAGCAAGAGGTGGGCCACAGCGAACACTGAAGCTTTCTTT
CDR3: CASKRWATANTEAFF

J: TRBJ2-7
size: NA
V: TRBV27
D: TRBD1
DNA: TGTGCCAGCAGCCACCGGGGGACAGGGCCTTACGAGCAGTACTTC
CDR3: CASSHRGTGPYEQYF

J: TRBJ2-7
size: NA
V: TRBV2
D: NA
DNA: TGTGCCAGCAGAGCAGCCAAGGAATCCTACGAGCAGTACTTC
CDR3: CASRAAKESYEQYF

J: TRBJ2-3
size: once
V: TRBV24-1
D: NA
DNA: TGTGCCACCGCCGGAAGCACAGATACGCAGTATTTT
CDR3: CATAGSTDTQYF

J: TRBJ2-7
size: NA
V: TRBV5-1
D: TRBD2
DNA: TGCGCCAGCAAGTCAGCGGGGGGGCCACACGAGCAGTACTTC
CDR3: CASKSAGGPHEQYF

J: TRBJ2-5
size: NA
V: TRBV5-1
D: NA
DNA: TGCGCCAGCAGCACGGACAAAGAGACCCAGTACTTC
CDR3: CASSTDKETQYF

J: TRBJ1-4
size: NA
V: TRBV7-9
D: NA
DNA: TGTGCCAGCAGCTCGGGCAATTCCGGGAGCCTGAAAAAACTGTTTTTT
CDR3: CASSSGNSGSLKKLFF

J: TRBJ2-2
size: once
V: TRBV7-9
D: NA
DNA: TGTGCCAGCAGCTTAGCGTGGGCCGGGGAGCTGTTTTTT
CDR3: CASSLAWAGELFF

J: TRBJ2-1
size: NA
V: TRBV7-9
D: NA
DNA: TGTGCCAGCAGCTTAAGGACCACAATTGAGCAGTTCTTC
CDR3: CASSLRTTIEQFF

J: TRBJ2-1
size: once
V: TRBV6-1
D: TRBD2
DNA: TGTGCCAGCAGTGACACTAGCGGGAGGGCCAGTGAGCAGTTCTTC
CDR3: CASSDTSGRASEQFF

J: TRBJ2-7
size: NA
V: TRBV6-5
D: NA
DNA: TGTGCCAGCAGTAAACAGGGAATTGGTTTCTACGAGCAGTACTTC
CDR3: CASSKQGIGFYEQYF

J: TRBJ2-1
size: NA
V: TRBV4-2
D: TRBD1
DNA: TGTGCCAGCAGCCAAGGGGACAGGGATAATGAGCAGTTCTTC
CDR3: CASSQGDRDNEQFF

J: TRBJ2-1
size: NA
V: TRBV19
D: TRBD1
DNA: TGTGCCAAGAAACAGGGGTTGGACAATGAGCAGTTCTTC
CDR3: CAKKQGLDNEQFF

J: TRBJ1-2
size: NA
V: TRBV29-1
D: TRBD1
DNA: TGCAGCGTTGAAAGGGGACAGGGGAGCGGCTACACCTTC
CDR3: CSVERGQGSGYTF

J: TRBJ1-2
size: once
V: TRBV30
D: TRBD1
DNA: TGTGCCTACGACAGGGGCCTATATGGCTACACCTTC
CDR3: CAYDRGLYGYTF

J: TRBJ2-7
size: NA
V: TRBV25-1
D: TRBD1
DNA: TGTGCCAGCAGTGGCCACGAGGGCACAGGGGAGAGGGGATACGAGCAGTACTTC
CDR3: CASSGHEGTGERGYEQYF

J: TRBJ2-5
size: NA
V: TRBV7-9
D: NA
DNA: TGTGCCAGCAGCGAGACCAGGGGGGCAGAGACCCAGTACTTC
CDR3: CASSETRGAETQYF

J: TRBJ2-1
size: NA
V: TRBV5-1
D: TRBD1
DNA: TGCGCCAGCAGCCCGGGACAGGTATACAATGAGCAGTTCTTC
CDR3: CASSPGQVYNEQFF

J: TRBJ2-7
size: few
V: TRBV25-1
D: NA
DNA: TGTGCCAGCAGTGTCCCGTTCTCCTACGAGCAGTACTTC
CDR3: CASSVPFSYEQYF

J: TRBJ1-6
size: NA
V: TRBV25-1
D: NA
DNA: TGTGCGACACAAGGACAAACTTCACCCCTCCACTTT
CDR3: CATQGQTSPLHF

J: TRBJ1-1
size: NA
V: TRBV29-1
D: NA
DNA: TGCAGCGCCCCGCGGGGTTTGAGCACTGAAGCTTTCTTT
CDR3: CSAPRGLSTEAFF

J: TRBJ1-2
size: NA
V: TRBV28
D: NA
DNA: TGTGCCAGCAGTTTACAAACACCGGACTATGGCTACACCTTC
CDR3: CASSLQTPDYGYTF

J: TRBJ1-1
size: NA
V: TRBV7-9
D: TRBD1
DNA: TGTGCCAGCAGGAGGCCAGGGACAGGCACTGAAGCTTTCTTT
CDR3: CASRRPGTGTEAFF

J: TRBJ1-2
size: NA
V: TRBV2
D: TRBD1
DNA: TGTGCCAGCAGTGGACCGGGACAGGGGAACTATGGCTACACCTTC
CDR3: CASSGPGQGNYGYTF

J: TRBJ1-2
size: NA
V: TRBV5-1
D: NA
DNA: TGCGCCAGCAGCTGGGGGGTAACGGATGGCTACACCTTC
CDR3: CASSWGVTDGYTF

J: TRBJ2-2
size: NA
V: TRBV7-2
D: TRBD2
DNA: TGTGCCAGCAGTCCGGGGGCGGGAGGATCGCGCACCGGGGAGCTGTTTTTT
CDR3: CASSPGAGGSRTGELFF

J: TRBJ1-3
size: once
V: TRBV5-5
D: NA
DNA: TGTGCCAGCAGCACCCTGGGAAACACCATATATTTT
CDR3: CASSTLGNTIYF

J: TRBJ2-4
size: NA
V: TRBV9
D: NA
DNA: TGTGCCAGCAGCGTAGGAGGGGGGTTCATTCAGTACTTC
CDR3: CASSVGGGFIQYF

J: TRBJ1-2
size: once
V: TRBV28
D: NA
DNA: TGTGCCAGCAGTTTAGGGCCGGTCTATGGCTACACCTTC
CDR3: CASSLGPVYGYTF

J: TRBJ2-3
size: once
V: TRBV27
D: NA
DNA: TGTGCCAGCACCCCCGACTACACTAGCACAGATACGCAGTATTTT
CDR3: CASTPDYTSTDTQYF

J: TRBJ2-3
size: NA
V: TRBV9
D: TRBD2
DNA: TGTGCCAGCAGCTTTAGGACTAGCGGGAGGGCCGAAGGTACGCAGTATTTT
CDR3: CASSFRTSGRAEGTQYF

J: TRBJ2-7
size: NA
V: TRBV2
D: NA
DNA: TGTGCCAGCGGCGACAGGGAGCAGTACTTC
CDR3: CASGDREQYF

J: TRBJ2-6
size: NA
V: TRBV6-4
D: NA
DNA: TGTGCCAGCAGTGACTCATCGAGCTTCCTCTGGGCGGCCAACGTCCTGACTTTC
CDR3: CASSDSSSFLWAANVLTF

J: TRBJ2-5
size: NA
V: TRBV28
D: NA
DNA: TGTGCCAGCAGTCCCCAGGGGCGGGGGCAAGAGACCCAGTACTTC
CDR3: CASSPQGRGQETQYF

J: TRBJ2-4
size: NA
V: TRBV6-5
D: NA
DNA: TGTGCCAGCAGCCCCAGCAGGCTAGCCAAAAACATTCAGTACTTC
CDR3: CASSPSRLAKNIQYF

J: TRBJ2-2
size: NA
V: TRBV19
D: TRBD2
DNA: TGTGCCAGTAGTAATTTACTAGCGGGAGGGACCGGGGAGCTGTTTTTT
CDR3: CASSNLLAGGTGELFF

J: TRBJ1-3
size: NA
V: TRBV2
D: NA
DNA: TGTGCCAGCGTAGGACAGTCTGGAAACACCATATATTTT
CDR3: CASVGQSGNTIYF

J: TRBJ2-1
size: NA
V: TRBV19
D: TRBD2
DNA: TGTGCCAGTAGTACAGGACTAGCGGGGGGGTTGGATGAGCAGTTCTTC
CDR3: CASSTGLAGGLDEQFF

J: TRBJ2-3
size: once
V: TRBV5-6
D: TRBD2
DNA: TGTGCCAGCAGCTTTCGGACTAGCGGGAGAGGAGATACGCAGTATTTT
CDR3: CASSFRTSGRGDTQYF

J: TRBJ1-4
size: NA
V: TRBV27
D: TRBD1
DNA: TGTGCCAGCACCCGATGGGCAGGGGGAAATGAAAAACTGTTTTTT
CDR3: CASTRWAGGNEKLFF

J: TRBJ1-4
size: NA
V: TRBV18
D: NA
DNA: TGTGCCAGCTCACCACCGTACTCCGGGGTTGGGGAAAAACTGTTTTTT
CDR3: CASSPPYSGVGEKLFF

J: TRBJ2-5
size: NA
V: TRBV12-3/TRBV12-4
D: TRBD2
DNA: TGTGCCAGCACAGGGACTAGCGGGAGGGTCCAGTACTTC
CDR3: CASTGTSGRVQYF

J: TRBJ1-5
size: NA
V: TRBV4-2
D: NA
DNA: TGTGCCAGCAGCCAATCCCAGTTTGGGGGCAATCAGCCCCAGCATTTT
CDR3: CASSQSQFGGNQPQHF

J: TRBJ1-6
size: once
V: TRBV19
D: TRBD1
DNA: TGTGCCAGTAGTCAAGACGGGACAGGGGCAAATTCACCCCTCCACTTT
CDR3: CASSQDGTGANSPLHF

J: TRBJ2-7
size: NA
V: TRBV11-2
D: TRBD1
DNA: TGTGCCAGCAGCTTAAATACAGGGGGCTACGAGCAGTACTTC
CDR3: CASSLNTGGYEQYF

J: TRBJ2-1
size: NA
V: TRBV4-2
D: NA
DNA: TGTGCCAGCAGCCCCCAGGGGGAGCAGTTCTTC
CDR3: CASSPQGEQFF

J: TRBJ2-7
size: NA
V: TRBV5-1
D: NA
DNA: TGCGCCAGCAGCACAGGGGAGGTACCCTACGAGCAGTACTTC
CDR3: CASSTGEVPYEQYF

J: TRBJ1-2
size: NA
V: TRBV7-9
D: NA
DNA: TGTGCCAGCAGCCGCCTAGCAGGGACTATCAACTATGGCTACACCTTC
CDR3: CASSRLAGTINYGYTF